Reported below is one T cell receptor (beta chain). Trimming cost V 0 bases and J 4 bases; bases outside gene matches: 6. The CDR3 has 16 residues. Germline-derived CDR1 and CDR2 are DFQATT and SNEGSKA (reference sequence). The sample originates from a study of blood T cells in healthy people across ages. Healthy Russian Caucasian donors spanned ages 6 to 90 years. Isolation yielded PBMCs, at least 6 million per sample, in every case. For the second PCR, which ran for 7 to 11 cycles, a sample-barcoded 5' primer and a J-beta primer mix were used. The template-switch adaptor was a 5' adaptor with 12 random nucleotides. It tagged each cDNA molecule. MiXCR, applied by TCRdb to the 5' RACE reads, yields one record per CDR3 protein. This sample has hundreds of thousands of distinct CDR3 sequences, with around 48% found just once.

The TCR originated in a man aged 80 or over in good health. The V and J genes are TRBV20-1 and TRBJ1-2; 12 positions agree with TRBD1. Sequenced input: blood. CDR3 in DNA: TGCAGTGCTAGAGACCGGGACAGGGGGCGCCTCTATGGCTACACCTTC. Its translation: CSARDRDRGRLYGYTF.